This TCR beta chain was obtained from a study of blood T cell dynamics during melanoma immunotherapy. Study information: Metastatic melanoma patients received first-line pembrolizumab or nivolumab plus ipilimumab.

V shed 3 bases and J shed 0 bases, with 7 bases lying between them. Germline CDR1 is SGDLS and CDR2 is YYNGEE. The CDR3 runs 15 residues. Time point specified: week 3, after first cycle of checkpoint inhibitor. Patients with prior systemic cancer treatment, concomitant immunosuppressants, or other active malignancies were excluded. Overall study findings and caveats: Clones driving repertoire changes may be melanoma-specific or general immune activation.

Using immunoSEQ multiplex PCR, the repertoire was profiled, and TCRdb retains in-frame clones only, with some absent. The sample has approximately 9,600 clones, 85% seen once. A remark on this clone: What it binds is unknown.

This rearrangement joins TRBV9 to TRBJ2-6, with D unclear. The receptor comes from a human donor with melanoma. The material was blood, obtained from a patient treated with checkpoint blockade. The CDR3 region is CASSAQSSGANVLTF. The CDR3 DNA reads as TGTGCCAGCAGCGCACAGAGCTCTGGGGCCAACGTCCTGACTTTC.